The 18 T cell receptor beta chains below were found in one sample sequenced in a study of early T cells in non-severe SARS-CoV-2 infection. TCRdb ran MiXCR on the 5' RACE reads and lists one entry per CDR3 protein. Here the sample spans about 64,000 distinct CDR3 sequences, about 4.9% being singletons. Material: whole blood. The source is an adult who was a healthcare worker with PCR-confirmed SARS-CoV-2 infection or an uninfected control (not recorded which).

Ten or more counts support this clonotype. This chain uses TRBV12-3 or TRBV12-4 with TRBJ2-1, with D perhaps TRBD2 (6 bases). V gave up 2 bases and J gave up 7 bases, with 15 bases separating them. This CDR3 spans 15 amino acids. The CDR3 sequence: CASSLKGGVGNEQFF. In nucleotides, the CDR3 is TGTGCCAGCAGTTTAAAAGGCGGGGTGGGGAATGAGCAGTTCTTC.

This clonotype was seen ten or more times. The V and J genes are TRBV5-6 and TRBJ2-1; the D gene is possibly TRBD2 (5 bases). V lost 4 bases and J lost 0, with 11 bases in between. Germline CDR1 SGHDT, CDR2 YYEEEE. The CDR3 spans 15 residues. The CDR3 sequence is CASSTGSPSYNEQFF. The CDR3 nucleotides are TGTGCCAGCAGCACTGGGAGCCCCTCCTACAATGAGCAGTTCTTC.

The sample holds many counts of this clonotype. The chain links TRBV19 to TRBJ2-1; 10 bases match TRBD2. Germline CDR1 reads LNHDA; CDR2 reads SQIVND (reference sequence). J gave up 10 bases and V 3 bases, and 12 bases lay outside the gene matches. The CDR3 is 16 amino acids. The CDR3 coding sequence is TGTGCCAGTAGTATTGGAATAGCGGGGGGCCGTCAGGAGCAGTTCTTC. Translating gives CASSIGIAGGRQEQFF.

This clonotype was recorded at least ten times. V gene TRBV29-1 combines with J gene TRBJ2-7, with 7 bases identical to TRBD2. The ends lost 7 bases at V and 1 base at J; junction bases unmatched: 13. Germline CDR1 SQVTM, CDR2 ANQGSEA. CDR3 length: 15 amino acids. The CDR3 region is CSAQRGSGRSYEQYF. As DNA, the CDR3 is TGCAGCGCCCAGCGGGGTAGCGGACGGTCCTACGAGCAGTACTTC.

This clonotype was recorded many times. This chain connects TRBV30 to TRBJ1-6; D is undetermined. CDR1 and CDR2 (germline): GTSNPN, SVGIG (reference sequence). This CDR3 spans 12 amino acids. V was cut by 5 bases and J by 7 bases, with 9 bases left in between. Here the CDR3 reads CAWGPSNSPLHF. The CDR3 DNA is TGTGCCTGGGGGCCGAGCAATTCACCCCTCCACTTT.

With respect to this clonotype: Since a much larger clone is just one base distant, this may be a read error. The CDR3 DNA reads TGTGCCAGCAGTGTGGAGGTGAACACTAAAGCTTTCTTT. Protein: CASSVEVNTKAFF. V usage is TRBV6-4 and J usage is TRBJ1-1, with D unresolved. The CDR3 totals 13 residues. Germline loops: CDR1 MRHNA, CDR2 SNTAGT.

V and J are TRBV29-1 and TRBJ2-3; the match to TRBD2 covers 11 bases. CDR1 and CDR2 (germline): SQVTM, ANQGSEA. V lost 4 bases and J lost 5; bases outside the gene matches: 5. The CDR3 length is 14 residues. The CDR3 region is CSVGLAGGRDTQYF. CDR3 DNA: TGCAGCGTTGGGCTAGCGGGGGGTAGAGATACGCAGTATTTT.

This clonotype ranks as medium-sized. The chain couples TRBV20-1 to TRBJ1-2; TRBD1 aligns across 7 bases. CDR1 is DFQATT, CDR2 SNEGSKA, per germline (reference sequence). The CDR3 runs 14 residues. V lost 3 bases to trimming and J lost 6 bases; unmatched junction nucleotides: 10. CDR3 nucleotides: TGCAGTGCTAGTAAGGGGGCCACTTCCGATGGCTACACCTTC. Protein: CSASKGATSDGYTF.

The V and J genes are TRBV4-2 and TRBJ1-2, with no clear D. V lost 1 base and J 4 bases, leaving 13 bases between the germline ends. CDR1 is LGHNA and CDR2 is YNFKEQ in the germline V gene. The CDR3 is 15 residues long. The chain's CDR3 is CASSQVSTNRYGYTF. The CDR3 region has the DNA TGTGCCAGCAGCCAAGTATCGACCAACCGCTATGGCTACACCTTC.

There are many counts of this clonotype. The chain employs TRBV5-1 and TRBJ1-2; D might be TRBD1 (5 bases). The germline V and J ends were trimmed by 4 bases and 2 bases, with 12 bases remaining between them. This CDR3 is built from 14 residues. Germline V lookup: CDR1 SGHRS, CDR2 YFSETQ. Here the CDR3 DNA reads TGCGCCAGCAGCCTGGGACTTTCAAACTATGGCTACACCTTC. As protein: CASSLGLSNYGYTF.

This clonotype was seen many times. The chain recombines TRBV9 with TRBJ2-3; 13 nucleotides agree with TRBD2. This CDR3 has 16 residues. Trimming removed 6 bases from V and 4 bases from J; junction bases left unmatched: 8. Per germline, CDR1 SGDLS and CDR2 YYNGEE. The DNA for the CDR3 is TGTGCCAGCACCCTGGGACTAGCGGGAAGGGCAGATACGCAGTATTTT. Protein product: CASTLGLAGRADTQYF. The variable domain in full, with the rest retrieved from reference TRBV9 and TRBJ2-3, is DSGVTQTPKHLITATGQRVTLRCSPRSGDLSVYWYQQSLDQGLQFLIQYYNGEERAKGNILERFSAQQFPDLHSELNLSSLELGDSALYFCASTLGLAGRADTQYFGPGTRLTVL.

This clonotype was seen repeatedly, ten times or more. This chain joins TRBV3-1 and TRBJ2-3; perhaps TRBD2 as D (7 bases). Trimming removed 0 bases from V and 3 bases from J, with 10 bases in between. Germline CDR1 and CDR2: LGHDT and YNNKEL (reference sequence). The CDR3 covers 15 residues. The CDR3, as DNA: TGTGCCAGCAGCCAAGAAGGGGGGGGAACAGATACGCAGTATTTT. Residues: CASSQEGGGTDTQYF.

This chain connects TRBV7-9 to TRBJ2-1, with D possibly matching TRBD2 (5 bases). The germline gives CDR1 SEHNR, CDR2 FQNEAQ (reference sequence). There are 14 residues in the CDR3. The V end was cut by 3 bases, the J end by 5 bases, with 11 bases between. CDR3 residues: CASSFSVGDNEQFF. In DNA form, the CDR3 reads TGTGCCAGCAGCTTCTCTGTCGGGGACAATGAGCAGTTCTTC.

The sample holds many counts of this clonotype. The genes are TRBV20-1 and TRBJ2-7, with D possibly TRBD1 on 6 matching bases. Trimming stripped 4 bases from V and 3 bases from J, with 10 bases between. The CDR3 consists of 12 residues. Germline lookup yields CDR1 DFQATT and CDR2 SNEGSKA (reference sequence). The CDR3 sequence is CSAKSGDYEQYF. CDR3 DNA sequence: TGCAGTGCTAAATCAGGGGACTACGAGCAGTACTTC.

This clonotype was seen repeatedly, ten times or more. CDR3 coding DNA: TGTGCCAGCAGTTTATCCGGGCTCAATCAGCCCCAGCATTTT. Encoded protein: CASSLSGLNQPQHF. This chain uses TRBV27 with TRBJ1-5, with D unresolved. V shed 0 bases and J shed 3 bases, with 6 bases lying between them. In germline, CDR1 is MNHEY, CDR2 SMNVEV (reference sequence). CDR3 length equals 14 residues.

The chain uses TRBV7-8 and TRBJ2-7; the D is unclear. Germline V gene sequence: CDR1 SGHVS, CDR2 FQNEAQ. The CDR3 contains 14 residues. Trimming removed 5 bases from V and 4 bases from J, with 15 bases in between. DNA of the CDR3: TGTGCCAGCAGCCCCACCGGGTCCGGATACGAGCAGTACTTC. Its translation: CASSPTGSGYEQYF.

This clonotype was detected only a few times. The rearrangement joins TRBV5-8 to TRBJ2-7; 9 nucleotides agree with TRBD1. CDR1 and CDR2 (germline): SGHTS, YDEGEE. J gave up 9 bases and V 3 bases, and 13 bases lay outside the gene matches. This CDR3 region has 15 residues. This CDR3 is CASSWGQGLPGGQYF. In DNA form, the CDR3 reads TGTGCCAGCAGCTGGGGACAGGGCCTCCCCGGAGGGCAGTACTTC.

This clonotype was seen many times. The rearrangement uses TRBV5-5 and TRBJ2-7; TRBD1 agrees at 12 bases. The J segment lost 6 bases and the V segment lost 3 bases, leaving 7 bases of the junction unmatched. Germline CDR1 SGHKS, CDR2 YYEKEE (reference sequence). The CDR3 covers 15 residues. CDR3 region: CASSSPGQGASEQYF. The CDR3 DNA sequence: TGTGCCAGCAGCTCCCCGGGACAGGGGGCGAGCGAGCAGTACTTC. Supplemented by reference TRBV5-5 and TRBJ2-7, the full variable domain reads DAGVTQSPTHLIKTRGQQVTLRCSPISGHKSVSWYQQVLGQGPQFIFQYYEKEERGRGNFPDRFSARQFPNYSSELNVNALLLGDSALYLCASSSPGQGASEQYFGPGTRLTVT.